This TCR beta chain was obtained from a study of cytomegalovirus exposure and HLA in healthy donors. Study-wide findings and caveats: Among the CMV-associated chains, a few were confirmed in vitro as specific for CMV antigens.

Germline V lookup: CDR1 SGHRS, CDR2 YFSETQ. The CDR3 has 16 amino acids. Trimming shortened V by 2 bases and J by 0 bases, and 14 bases separated the two germline ends. This clone showed up just a few times. Its antigen is as yet unknown. It was the roughly 130-subject validation cohort, separate from the roughly 700-subject first cohort, to which the donors belonged. Method: immunoSEQ multiplex PCR; TCRdb's copy keeps in-frame clones and lacks some. The sample lists 80,000 or so clones, 90% to 95% occurring once. This chain uses TRBV5-1 with TRBJ1-1; maybe TRBD1 (5 bases). This TCR was sampled from a woman aged 18-30 years in good health and CMV-seronegative. Sequenced material: PBMCs. The CDR3 is CASSFRAGGMNTEAFF. The CDR3 bases are TGCGCCAGCAGCTTCCGGGCCGGGGGTATGAACACTGAAGCTTTCTTT. Using reference TRBV5-1 and TRBJ1-1 for the parts outside the CDR3, the full variable domain is KAGVTQTPRYLIKTRGQQVTLSCSPISGHRSVSWYQQTPGQGLQFLFEYFSETQRNKGNFPGRFSGRQFSNSRSEMNVSTLELGDSALYLCASSFRAGGMNTEAFFGQGTRLTVV.